What follows is one T cell receptor (beta chain) and its context. These data are taken from a study of blood T cell repertoires in COVID-19. The overall study: Donors in the United States, Italy and Spain gave samples during acute or convalescent COVID-19.

Cohorts were based on clinical histories the participants reported. Two consecutive negative NP/OP PCR tests, clearance, or resolved symptoms defined Cohort 3 recovery. The CDR3 consists of 14 residues. The V end lost 5 bases, the J end lost 3 bases, and 13 bases lay between the germline ends. Germline-derived CDR1 and CDR2 are MNHNY and SVGAGI (reference sequence). In the authors' methods: Researchers report that nucleated cell counts were estimated from reference gene primer amplification. Assay: immunoSEQ multiplex PCR; the TCRdb copy retains only in-frame clones and omits some. That table furnishes V, J and clone size, whereas the DNA furnished D and trimming. The sample lists more than 250,000 clones, approximately 90% occurring once.

The material sequenced was PBMCs or T cells enriched from blood (not recorded which). This sequence originates from a woman in her 30s who had recovered from COVID-19. The rearrangement uses TRBV6-6 and TRBJ1-1; maybe TRBD1 (6 bases). The CDR3 nucleotides are TGTGCCAGCAGTCTTGGACAGTGGCACACTGAAGCTTTCTTT. This sequence encodes CASSLGQWHTEAFF.